This TCR beta chain stems from a study of CD8 T cells in ankylosing spondylitis. Study-level findings and limits: A TCR beta motif of fewer than ten highly homologous variants seemed to mark ankylosing spondylitis blood. Disease-linked clones were found to be CD8+ and relatively rare in peripheral blood. Matched ankylosing spondylitis synovial fluid reportedly showed significant enrichment of disease-linked clones.

Germline lookup yields CDR1 SEHNR and CDR2 FQNEAQ (reference sequence). There are 14 residues in the CDR3. In this sample, this clonotype turned up many times. Its antigen is not known. A read error may account for a junction end that differs from germline. Quantitative 5'-RACE with molecular barcodes produced the TCR beta libraries. TCRdb reanalysed the 5' RACE reads using MiXCR and keeps one entry per CDR3 protein. The profile shows about 220,000 distinct CDR3 sequences, about 7% of them singletons. The chain joins TRBV7-9 to TRBJ2-1, with 9 bases matching TRBD2. This clonotype was obtained from a male donor with ankylosing spondylitis. Sequenced material: blood, either unsorted or a sorted T cell fraction (not recorded which). CDR3 protein: CASSLAGPDNEQFF. CDR3 coding DNA: TGTGCCAGCAGCCTAGCGGGGCCAGACAATGAGCAGTTCTTC.